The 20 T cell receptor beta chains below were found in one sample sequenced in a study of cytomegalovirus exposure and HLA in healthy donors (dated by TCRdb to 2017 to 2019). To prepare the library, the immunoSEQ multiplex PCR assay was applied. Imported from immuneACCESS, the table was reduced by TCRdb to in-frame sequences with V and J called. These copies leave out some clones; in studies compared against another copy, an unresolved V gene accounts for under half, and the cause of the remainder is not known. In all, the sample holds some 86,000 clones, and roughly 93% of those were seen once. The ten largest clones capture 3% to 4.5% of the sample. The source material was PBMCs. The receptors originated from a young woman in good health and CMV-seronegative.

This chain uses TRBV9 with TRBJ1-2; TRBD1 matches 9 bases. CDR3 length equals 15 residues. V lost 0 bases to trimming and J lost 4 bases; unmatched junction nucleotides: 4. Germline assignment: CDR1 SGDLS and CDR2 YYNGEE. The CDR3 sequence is CASSVAGTGIYGYTF. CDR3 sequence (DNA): TGTGCCAGCAGCGTAGCCGGGACAGGGATCTATGGCTACACCTTC.

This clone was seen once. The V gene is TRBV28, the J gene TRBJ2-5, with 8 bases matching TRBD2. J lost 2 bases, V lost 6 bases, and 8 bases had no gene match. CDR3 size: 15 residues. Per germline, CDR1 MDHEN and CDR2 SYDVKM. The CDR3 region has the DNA TGTGCCAGCAGCCGGGGGGGAGCGGTACAAGAGACCCAGTACTTC. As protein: CASSRGGAVQETQYF.

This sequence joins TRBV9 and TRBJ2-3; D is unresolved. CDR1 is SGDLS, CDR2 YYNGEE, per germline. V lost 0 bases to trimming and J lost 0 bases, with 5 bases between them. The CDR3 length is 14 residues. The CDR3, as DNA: TGTGCCAGCAGCGTAGGTCGGAGCACAGATACGCAGTATTTT. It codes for CASSVGRSTDTQYF.

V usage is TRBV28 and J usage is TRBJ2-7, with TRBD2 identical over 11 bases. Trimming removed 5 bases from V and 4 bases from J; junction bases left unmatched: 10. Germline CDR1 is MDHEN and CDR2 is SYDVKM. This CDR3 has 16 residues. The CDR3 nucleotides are TGTGCCAGCAGTACCCTCGGGACTAGCGGACCATACGAGCAGTACTTC. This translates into CASSTLGTSGPYEQYF.

In DNA, the CDR3 is TGTGCCAGCTCACCACAGGGGGCCTCCTACGAGCAGTACTTC. It specifies CASSPQGASYEQYF. J is TRBJ2-7 and V is TRBV18, with 7 positions matching TRBD1. The ends lost 1 base at V and 0 bases at J; junction bases unmatched: 0. The CDR3 has 14 residues. The germline gives CDR1 KGHSH, CDR2 LQKENI. Looking up the rest from reference TRBV18 and TRBJ2-7 gives the full variable domain: NAGVMQNPRHLVRRRGQEARLRCSPMKGHSHVYWYRQLPEEGLKFMVYLQKENIIDESGMPKERFSAEFPKEGPSILRIQQVVRGDSAAYFCASSPQGASYEQYFGPGTRLTVT.

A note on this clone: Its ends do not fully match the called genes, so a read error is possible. The CDR3 DNA follows: TGTGCCAGCAGCGTAGACAGGGGCTCCTACAATGAGCAGTTCTTC. Protein product: CASSVDRGSYNEQFF. V gene TRBV11-3 combines with J gene TRBJ2-1; 8 nucleotides match TRBD1. The CDR3 covers 15 residues. Germline V gene lookup returns CDR1 SGHNT and CDR2 YENEEA. The variable domain in full, with the rest retrieved from reference TRBV11-3 and TRBJ2-1, is EAGVVQSPRYKIIEKKQPVAFWCNPISGHNTLYWYLQNLGQGPELLIRYENEEAVDDSQLPKDRFSAERLKGVDSTLKIQPAELGDSAVYLCASSVDRGSYNEQFFGPGTRLTVL.

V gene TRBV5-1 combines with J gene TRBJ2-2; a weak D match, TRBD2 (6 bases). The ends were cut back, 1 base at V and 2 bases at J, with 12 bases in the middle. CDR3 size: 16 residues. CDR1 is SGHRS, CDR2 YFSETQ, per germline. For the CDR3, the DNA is TGCGCCAGCAGCTTGACGCCGGGGGACAACACCGGGGAGCTGTTTTTT. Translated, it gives CASSLTPGDNTGELFF.

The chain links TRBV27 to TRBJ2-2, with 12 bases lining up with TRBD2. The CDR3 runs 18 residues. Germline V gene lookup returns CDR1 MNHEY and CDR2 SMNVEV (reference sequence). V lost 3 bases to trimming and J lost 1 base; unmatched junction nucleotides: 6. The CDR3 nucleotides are TGTGCCAGCAGTTTTCAAGGACTAGCGGGGATGAACACCGGGGAGCTGTTTTTT. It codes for CASSFQGLAGMNTGELFF.

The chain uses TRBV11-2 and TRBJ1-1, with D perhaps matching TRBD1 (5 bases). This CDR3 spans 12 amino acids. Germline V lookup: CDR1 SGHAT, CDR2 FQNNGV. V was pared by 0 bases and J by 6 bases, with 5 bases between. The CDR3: CASSLDRAEAFF. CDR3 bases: TGTGCCAGCAGCTTAGACAGGGCTGAAGCTTTCTTT.

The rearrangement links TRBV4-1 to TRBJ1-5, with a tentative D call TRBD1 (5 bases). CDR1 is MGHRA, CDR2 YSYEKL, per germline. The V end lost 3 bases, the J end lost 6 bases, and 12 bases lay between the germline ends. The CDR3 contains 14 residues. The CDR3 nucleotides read TGCGCCAGCAGCCACCTTGCAAGGGGTCAGCCCCAGCATTTT. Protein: CASSHLARGQPQHF.

As DNA, the CDR3 is TGCGCCAGCAGTCAATCGGGAGAAACCTACGAGCAGTACTTC. Protein product: CASSQSGETYEQYF. This sequence joins TRBV23-1 and TRBJ2-7; a possible D gene is TRBD2 (5 bases). TRBV23-1 is designated an ORF whose function remains uncertain. The CDR3 runs to 14 residues. Trimming stripped 0 bases from V and 2 bases from J, with 8 bases between.

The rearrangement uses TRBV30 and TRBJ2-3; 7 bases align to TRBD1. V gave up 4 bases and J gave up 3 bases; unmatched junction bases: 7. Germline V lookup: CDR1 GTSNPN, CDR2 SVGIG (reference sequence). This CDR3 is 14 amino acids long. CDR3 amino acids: CAWNRGQETDTQYF. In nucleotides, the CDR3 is TGTGCCTGGAACAGGGGTCAGGAGACAGATACGCAGTATTTT.

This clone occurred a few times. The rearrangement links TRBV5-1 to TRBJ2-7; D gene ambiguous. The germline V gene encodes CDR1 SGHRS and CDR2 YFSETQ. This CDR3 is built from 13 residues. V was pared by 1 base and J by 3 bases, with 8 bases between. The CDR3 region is CASSLTPGYEQYF. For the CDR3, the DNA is TGCGCCAGCAGCTTGACACCAGGCTACGAGCAGTACTTC.

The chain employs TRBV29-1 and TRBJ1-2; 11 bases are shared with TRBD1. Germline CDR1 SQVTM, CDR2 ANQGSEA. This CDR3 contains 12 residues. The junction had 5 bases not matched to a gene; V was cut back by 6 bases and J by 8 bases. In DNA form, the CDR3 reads TGCAGCGTGAGGACAGGGGGCGTAGGCTACACCTTC. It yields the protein CSVRTGGVGYTF.

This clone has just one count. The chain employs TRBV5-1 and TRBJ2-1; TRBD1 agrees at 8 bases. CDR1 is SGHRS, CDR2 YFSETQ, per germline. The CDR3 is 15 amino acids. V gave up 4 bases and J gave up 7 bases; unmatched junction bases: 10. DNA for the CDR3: TGCGCCAGCAGCCCCCGGACAGGGCCACAAAATGAGCAGTTCTTC. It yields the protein CASSPRTGPQNEQFF.

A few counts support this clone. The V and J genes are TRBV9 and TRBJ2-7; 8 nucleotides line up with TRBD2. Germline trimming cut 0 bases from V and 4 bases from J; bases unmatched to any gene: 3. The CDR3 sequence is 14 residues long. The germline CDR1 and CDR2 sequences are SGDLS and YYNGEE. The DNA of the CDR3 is TGTGCCAGCAGCGTAGGCGGGGGGTATTACGAGCAGTACTTC. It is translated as CASSVGGGYYEQYF.

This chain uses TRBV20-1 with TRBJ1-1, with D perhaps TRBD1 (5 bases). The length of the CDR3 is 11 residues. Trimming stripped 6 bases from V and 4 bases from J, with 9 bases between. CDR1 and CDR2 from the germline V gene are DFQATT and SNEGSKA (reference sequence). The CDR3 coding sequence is TGCAGTGCCTCGGGGGGCACTGAAGCTTTCTTT. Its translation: CSASGGTEAFF.

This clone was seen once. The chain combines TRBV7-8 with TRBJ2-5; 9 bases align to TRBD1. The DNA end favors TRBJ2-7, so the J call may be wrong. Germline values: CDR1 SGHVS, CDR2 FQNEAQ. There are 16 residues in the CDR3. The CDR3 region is CASSLGQGVYSYEQYF. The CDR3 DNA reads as TGTGCCAGCAGCTTAGGACAGGGGGTGTACTCCTACGAGCAGTACTTC.

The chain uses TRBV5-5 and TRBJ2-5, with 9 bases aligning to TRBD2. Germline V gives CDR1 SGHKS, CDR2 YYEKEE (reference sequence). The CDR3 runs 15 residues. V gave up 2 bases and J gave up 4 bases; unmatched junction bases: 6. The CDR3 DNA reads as TGTGCCAGCAGCTTTGGCGGGGGGGCCACAGAGACCCAGTACTTC. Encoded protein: CASSFGGGATETQYF.

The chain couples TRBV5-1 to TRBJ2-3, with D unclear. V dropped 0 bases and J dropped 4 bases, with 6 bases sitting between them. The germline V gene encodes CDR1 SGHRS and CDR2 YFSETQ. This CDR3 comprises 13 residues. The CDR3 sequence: CASSLELPDTQYF. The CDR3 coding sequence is TGCGCCAGCAGCTTGGAACTCCCAGATACGCAGTATTTT.